This T cell receptor beta chain originates from a study of cytomegalovirus exposure and HLA in healthy donors (dated by TCRdb to about 2017). Regarding the complete study: A later analysis indicated that the 120 validation repertoires were generated on the platform also employed for the approximately 670 repertoires of the first cohort. In addition to the first cohort of 666 subjects, a separate validation cohort of 120 different subjects was used. The study aimed to test whether cataloging public T cell receptors could reveal signatures of past pathogen exposure. High-throughput TCR immunosequencing, statistical association of individual TCRs with disease status, and machine learning were combined to predict cytomegalovirus infection status.

Library preparation was by the immunoSEQ multiplex PCR assay. The paper's data handling went like this. To diagnose cytomegalovirus status from the catalog of TCR beta chain sequences, a statistical classification framework was built. What TCRdb holds here is the immuneACCESS table cut down to in-frame rearrangements. Part of the clones is not present; checked against another copy, under half of the missing clones reflect an unresolved V gene, and the others are unexplained. V, J and clone size are those of that table, while D and trimming were read from the DNA. For this sample the table gives fewer than 90,000 clones, of which 84% were detected only once. 9.5% to 13% of the sample is in the top ten clones. In regard to this clone: Its antigen target is currently unknown. Base qualities were left out, and no much larger clone turns up one base away.

Inclusive of the bounding cysteine and phenylalanine, the CDR3 is 14 residues long. Here the CDR3 DNA is all that survives: 42 bases in frame from base 1. From the germline V gene, CDR1 is ENHRY and CDR2 is SYGVKD. Compared with germline, V lacks 7 bases and J lacks 7 bases; bases without a gene match: 6. The donors were included in the validation cohort of over a hundred subjects, a group kept apart from the roughly 700-subject first cohort. General study outcomes and caveats: The study gave a list of around 170 TCR beta chains associated with cytomegalovirus. Cytomegalovirus status was reported to be diagnosed by the classifier with high specificity and sensitivity in both the original and validation cohorts. The authors suggested that the approach could potentially be extended to other disease states and immunological phenotypes. Of the cluster scores, around 95% were above 0 in a later analysis, which found that TCRs clustered in the first cohort also tended to co-occur in the 95 to 150 validation repertoires. A few of the identified cytomegalovirus-associated TCR beta chains were confirmed in vitro to be specific for cytomegalovirus antigens. Across donors, most TCR sequences were observed very rarely, whereas some public TCRs were present in many individuals. A later analysis lacked HLA typing for the validation cohort, so it scored co-occurrence in that cohort across all 120 repertoires.

The source material was PBMCs. The receptor comes from a woman between 18 and 29 years old in good health and CMV-seropositive. The chain is assembled from TRBV10-3 and TRBJ2-7; TRBD2 agrees with 14 junctional bases. The CDR3 corresponds to CAITGTSGGGEQYF. The DNA sequence is TGTGCCATCACCGGGACTAGCGGGGGCGGGGAGCAGTACTTC.